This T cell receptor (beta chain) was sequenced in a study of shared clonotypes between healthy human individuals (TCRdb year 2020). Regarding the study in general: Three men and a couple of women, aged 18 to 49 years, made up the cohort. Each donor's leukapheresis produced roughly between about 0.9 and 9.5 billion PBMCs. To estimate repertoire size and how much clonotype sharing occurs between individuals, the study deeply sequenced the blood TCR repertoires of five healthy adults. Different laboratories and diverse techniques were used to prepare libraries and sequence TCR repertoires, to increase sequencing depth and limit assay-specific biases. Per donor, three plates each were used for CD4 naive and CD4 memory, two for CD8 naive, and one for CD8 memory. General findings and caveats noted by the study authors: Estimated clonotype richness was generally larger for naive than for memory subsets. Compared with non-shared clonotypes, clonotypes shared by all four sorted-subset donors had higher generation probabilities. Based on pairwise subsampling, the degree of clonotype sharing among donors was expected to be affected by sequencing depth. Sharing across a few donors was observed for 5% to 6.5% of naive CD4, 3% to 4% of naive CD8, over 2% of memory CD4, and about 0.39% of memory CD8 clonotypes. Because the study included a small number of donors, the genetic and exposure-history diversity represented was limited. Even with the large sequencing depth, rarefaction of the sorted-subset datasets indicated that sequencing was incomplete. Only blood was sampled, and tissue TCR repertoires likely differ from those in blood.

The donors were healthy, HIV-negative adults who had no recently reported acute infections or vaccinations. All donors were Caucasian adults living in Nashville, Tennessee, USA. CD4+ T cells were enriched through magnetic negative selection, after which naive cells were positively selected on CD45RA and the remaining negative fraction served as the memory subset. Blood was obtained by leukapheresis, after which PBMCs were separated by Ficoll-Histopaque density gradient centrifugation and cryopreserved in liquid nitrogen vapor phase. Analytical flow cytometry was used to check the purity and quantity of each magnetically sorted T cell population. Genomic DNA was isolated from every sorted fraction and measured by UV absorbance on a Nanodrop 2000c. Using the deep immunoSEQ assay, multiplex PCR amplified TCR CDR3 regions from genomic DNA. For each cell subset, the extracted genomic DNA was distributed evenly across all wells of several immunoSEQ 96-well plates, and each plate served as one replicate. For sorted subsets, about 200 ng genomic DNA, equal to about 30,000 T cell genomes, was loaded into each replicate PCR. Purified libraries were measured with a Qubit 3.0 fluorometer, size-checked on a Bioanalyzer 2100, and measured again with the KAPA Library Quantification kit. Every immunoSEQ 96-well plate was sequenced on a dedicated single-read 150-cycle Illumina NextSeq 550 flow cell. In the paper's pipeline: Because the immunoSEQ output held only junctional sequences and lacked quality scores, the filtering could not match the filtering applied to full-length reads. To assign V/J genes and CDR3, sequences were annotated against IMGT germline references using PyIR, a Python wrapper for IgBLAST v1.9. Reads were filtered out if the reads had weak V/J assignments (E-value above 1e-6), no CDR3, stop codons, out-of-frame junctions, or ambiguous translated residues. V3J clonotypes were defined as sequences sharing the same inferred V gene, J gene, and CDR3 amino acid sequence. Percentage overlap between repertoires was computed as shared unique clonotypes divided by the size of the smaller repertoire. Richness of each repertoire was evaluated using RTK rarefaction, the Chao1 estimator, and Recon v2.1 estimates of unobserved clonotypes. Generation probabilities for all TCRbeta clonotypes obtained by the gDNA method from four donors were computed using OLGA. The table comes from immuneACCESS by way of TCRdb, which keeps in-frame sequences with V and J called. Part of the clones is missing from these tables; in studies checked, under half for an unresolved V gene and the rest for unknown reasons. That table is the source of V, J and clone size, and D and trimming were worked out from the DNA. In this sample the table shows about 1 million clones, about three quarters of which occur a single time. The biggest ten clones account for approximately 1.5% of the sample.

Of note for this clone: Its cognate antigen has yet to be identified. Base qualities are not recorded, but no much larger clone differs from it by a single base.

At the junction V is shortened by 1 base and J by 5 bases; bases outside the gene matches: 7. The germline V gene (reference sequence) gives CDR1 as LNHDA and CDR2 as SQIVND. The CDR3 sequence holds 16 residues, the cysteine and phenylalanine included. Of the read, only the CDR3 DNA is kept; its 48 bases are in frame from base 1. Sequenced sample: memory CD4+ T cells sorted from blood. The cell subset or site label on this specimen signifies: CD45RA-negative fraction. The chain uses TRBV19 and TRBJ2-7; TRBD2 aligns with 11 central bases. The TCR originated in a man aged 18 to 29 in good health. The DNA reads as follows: TGTGCCAGTAGTATAGCCGGGACTAGCGGTTACCACGAGCAGTACTTC. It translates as CASSIAGTSGYHEQYF.